Here is one TCR beta chain with its context. Trimming took off 3 bases at V and 0 bases at J, with 11 bases between the two ends. Germline assignment: CDR1 LNHDA and CDR2 SQIVND (reference sequence). CDR3 length equals 15 residues. Generated by immunoSEQ multiplex PCR, the TCRdb table keeps only in-frame clones and is missing some. Here the sample spans approximately 71,000 clones, around 90% being singletons. The entry originates in a study of T cell changes during pregnancy in multiple sclerosis. The clonotype originates from a female donor with multiple sclerosis, enrolled in a pregnancy study. The specimen was peripheral blood, collected in the second trimester of pregnancy. V and J are TRBV19 and TRBJ1-2, with TRBD1 as a possible D gene (5 bases). The DNA for the CDR3 is TGTGCCAGTAGTATCAGAACAGGACCTAACTATGGCTACACCTTC. Residues: CASSIRTGPNYGYTF.